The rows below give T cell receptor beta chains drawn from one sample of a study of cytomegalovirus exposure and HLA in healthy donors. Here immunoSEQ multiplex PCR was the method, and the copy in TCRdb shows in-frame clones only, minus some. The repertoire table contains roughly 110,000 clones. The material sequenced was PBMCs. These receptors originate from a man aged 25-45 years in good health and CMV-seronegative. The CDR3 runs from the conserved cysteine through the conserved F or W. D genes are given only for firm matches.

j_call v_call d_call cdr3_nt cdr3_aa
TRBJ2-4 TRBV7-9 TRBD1 TGTGCCTCCCAAGCGTGGGACAGGGGAAACATTCAGTACTTC CASQAWDRGNIQYF
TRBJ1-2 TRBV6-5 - TGTGCCAGCAGTAGCGATCCCAGCTATGGCTACACCTTC CASSSDPSYGYTF
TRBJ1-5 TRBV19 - TGTGCCACCGCGATAAATTGGGGGGGGGAGTATAGCAATCAGCCCCAGCATTTT CATAINWGGEYSNQPQHF
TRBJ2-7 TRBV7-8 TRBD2 TGTGCCAGCAGCTTAGGAGGGACTAGCGGGGGGCGCCGATCCTACGAGCAGTACTTC CASSLGGTSGGRRSYEQYF
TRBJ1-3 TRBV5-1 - TGCGCCAGCAGCCCGCTGGGCCCGGTGGCTGGAAACACCATATATTTT CASSPLGPVAGNTIYF
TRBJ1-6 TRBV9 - TGTGCCAGCAGCGTATTTCCTTCGAATTCACCCCTCCACTTT CASSVFPSNSPLHF
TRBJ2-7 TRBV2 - TGTGCCAGCAGTGATTTCCGCGAGCAGTACTTC CASSDFREQYF
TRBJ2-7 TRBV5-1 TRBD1 TGCGCCAGCAACGGACAGGGGGCCAACGAGCAGTACTTC CASNGQGANEQYF
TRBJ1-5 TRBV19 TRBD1 TGTGCCAGTAGTATAGGGGACAGTGTTGGGCAGCCCCAGCATTTT CASSIGDSVGQPQHF
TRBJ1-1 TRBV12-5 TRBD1 TGTGCTAGTGGTTTAGGGACAGGGGGCCCTGAAGCTTTCTTT CASGLGTGGPEAFF
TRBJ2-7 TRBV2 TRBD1 TGTGCCAGCAGTGAAGATCCAGGCAGGGGGCGCGGAGAGCAGTACTTC CASSEDPGRGRGEQYF
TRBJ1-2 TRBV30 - TGTGCCTGGAGTCCCCGGGAGAAGCACGGCTACACCTTC CAWSPREKHGYTF
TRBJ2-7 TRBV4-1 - TGCGCCAGCAGCCAATCGGGAATTATTGGCTACGAGCAGTACTTC CASSQSGIIGYEQYF
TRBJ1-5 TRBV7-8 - TGTGCCAGCAGCTTTTACGAGGGTCGGGGCAATCAGCCCCAGCATTTT CASSFYEGRGNQPQHF
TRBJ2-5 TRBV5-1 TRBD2 TGCGCCAGCAGGCCTATAGCGGGGGGGGAGACCCAGTACTTC CASRPIAGGETQYF
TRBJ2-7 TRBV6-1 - TGTGCCCTGACCCGGGGTAGTGGGTCCTACGAGCAGTACTTC CALTRGSGSYEQYF
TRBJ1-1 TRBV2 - TGTGCCAGCAGAGAAGGTTGGGGCTTCACTGAAGCTTTCTTT CASREGWGFTEAFF
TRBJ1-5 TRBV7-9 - TGTGCCAGCAGCTTAGGGGAGGTCGGTCAGCCCCAGCATTTT CASSLGEVGQPQHF
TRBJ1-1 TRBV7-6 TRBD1 TGTGCCAGCGCGTTTCAGGGACAGAACCCTATGAACACTGAAGCTTTCTTT CASAFQGQNPMNTEAFF
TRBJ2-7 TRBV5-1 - TGCGCCAGCAGCTTGTATGGAGGCGCCGACGAGCTCTACGAGCAGTACTTC CASSLYGGADELYEQYF
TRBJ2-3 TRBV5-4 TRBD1 TGTGCCAGCAGCACACGCTGGCAGGGGGACACAGATACGCAGTATTTT CASSTRWQGDTDTQYF
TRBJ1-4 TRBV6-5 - TGTGCCAGCAGTCGGACAGCAACTAATGAAAAACTGTTTTTT CASSRTATNEKLFF
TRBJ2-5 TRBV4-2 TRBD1 TGTGCCAGCAGCCAAGATTGGGGGACAGATTATCAAGAGACCCAGTACTTC CASSQDWGTDYQETQYF
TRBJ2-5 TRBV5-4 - TGTGCCAGCAGCTTGTACAGGGCGGAAGAGACCCAGTACTTC CASSLYRAEETQYF
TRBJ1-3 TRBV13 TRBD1 TGTGCCAGCAGCCGTACCGGGACAGCTGGAAACACCATATATTTT CASSRTGTAGNTIYF
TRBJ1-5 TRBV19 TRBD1 TGTGCCAGTAGTATTCGGAGACAGGGGTACAATCAGCCCCAGCATTTT CASSIRRQGYNQPQHF
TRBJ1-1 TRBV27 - TGTGCCAGCAGGCCCTTACAGGGACACACTGAAGCTTTCTTT CASRPLQGHTEAFF
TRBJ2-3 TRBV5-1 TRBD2 TGCGCCAGCAGCTTGGTGAGCGGGGCCCCCACAGATACGCAGTATTTT CASSLVSGAPTDTQYF
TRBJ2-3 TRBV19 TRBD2 TGTGCCAGTAGAGGACTAGTAGCAGATACGCAGTATTTT CASRGLVADTQYF
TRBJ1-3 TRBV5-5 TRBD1 TGTGCCAGCGACTCATCAATTCCAGGGGGCTCGTGGGTGGACACCATATATTTT CASDSSIPGGSWVDTIYF
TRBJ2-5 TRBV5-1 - TGCGCCAGCACCTCGGGAAGGATACAAGAGACCCAGTACTTC CASTSGRIQETQYF
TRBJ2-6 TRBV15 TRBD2 TGTGCCACTGGGACTAGCGGGGGGAGCGGGGCCAACGTCCTGACTTTC CATGTSGGSGANVLTF
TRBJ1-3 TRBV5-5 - TGTGCCAGCAGCTTGAGTTTCTCGAGACTCTCTGGAAACACCATATATTTT CASSLSFSRLSGNTIYF
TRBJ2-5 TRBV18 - TGTGCCAGCTCACCAGTTTCTAGTCTAGCGGAGACCCAGTACTTC CASSPVSSLAETQYF
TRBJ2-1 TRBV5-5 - TGTGCCAGCAGCTTGTGGACAGACAATGAGCAGTTCTTC CASSLWTDNEQFF
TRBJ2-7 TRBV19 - TGTGCCAGTAGTATAGAAGGGCAGGGCCGCTCCTACGAGCAGTACTTC CASSIEGQGRSYEQYF
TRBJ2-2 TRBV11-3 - TGTGCCAGCAGCCGCGGGCACGCCGGGGAGCTGTTTTTT CASSRGHAGELFF
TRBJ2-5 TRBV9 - TGTGCCAGCAGCGTAACAGGACAGCTCGCAGGGGAGACCCAGTACTTC CASSVTGQLAGETQYF
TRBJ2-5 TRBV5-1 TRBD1 TGCGCCAGCAAGCCGGGACAGGGACAAGAGACCCAGTACTTC CASKPGQGQETQYF
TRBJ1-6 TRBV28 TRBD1 TGTGCCAGCAGTACTCCGGGACAGGGTCATTCACCCCTCCACTTT CASSTPGQGHSPLHF